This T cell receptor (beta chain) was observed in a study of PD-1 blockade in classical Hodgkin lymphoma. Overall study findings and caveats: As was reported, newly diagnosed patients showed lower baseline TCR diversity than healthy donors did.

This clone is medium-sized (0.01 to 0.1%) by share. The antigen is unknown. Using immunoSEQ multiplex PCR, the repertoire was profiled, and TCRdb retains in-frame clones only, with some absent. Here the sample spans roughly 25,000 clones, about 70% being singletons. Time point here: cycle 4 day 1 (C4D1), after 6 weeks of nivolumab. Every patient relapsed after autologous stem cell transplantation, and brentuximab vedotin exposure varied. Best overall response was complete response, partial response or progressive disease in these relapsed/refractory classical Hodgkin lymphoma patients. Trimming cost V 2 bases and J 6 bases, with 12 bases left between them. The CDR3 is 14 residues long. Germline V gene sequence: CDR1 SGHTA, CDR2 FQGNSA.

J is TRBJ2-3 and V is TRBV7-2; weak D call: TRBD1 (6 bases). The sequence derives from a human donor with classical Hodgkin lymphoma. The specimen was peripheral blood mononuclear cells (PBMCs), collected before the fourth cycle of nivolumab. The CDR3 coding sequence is TGTGCCAGCAGCTTACTCAGTACAGGGGATACGCAGTATTTT. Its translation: CASSLLSTGDTQYF.